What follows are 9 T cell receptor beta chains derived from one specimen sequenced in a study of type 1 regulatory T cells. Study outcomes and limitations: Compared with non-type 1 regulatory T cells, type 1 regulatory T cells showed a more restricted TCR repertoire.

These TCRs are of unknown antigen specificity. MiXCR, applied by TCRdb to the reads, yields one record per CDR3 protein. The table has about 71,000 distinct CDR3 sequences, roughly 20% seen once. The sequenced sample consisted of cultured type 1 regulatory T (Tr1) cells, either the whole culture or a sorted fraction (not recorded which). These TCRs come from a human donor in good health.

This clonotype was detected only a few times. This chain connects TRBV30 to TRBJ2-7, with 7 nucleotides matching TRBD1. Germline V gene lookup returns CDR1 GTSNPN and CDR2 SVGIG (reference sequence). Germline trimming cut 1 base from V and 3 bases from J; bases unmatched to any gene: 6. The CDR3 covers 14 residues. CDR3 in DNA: TGTGCCTGGAGTGAGGATTCAGGGGGCTACGAGCAGTACTTC. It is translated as CAWSEDSGGYEQYF.

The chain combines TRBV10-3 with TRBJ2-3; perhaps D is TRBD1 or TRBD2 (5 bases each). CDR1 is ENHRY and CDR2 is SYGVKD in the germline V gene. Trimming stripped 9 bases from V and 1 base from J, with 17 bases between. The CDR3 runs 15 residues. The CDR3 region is CAIRASGTRTDTQYF. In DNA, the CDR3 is TGTGCCATTAGGGCCTCCGGGACCCGCACAGATACGCAGTATTTT.

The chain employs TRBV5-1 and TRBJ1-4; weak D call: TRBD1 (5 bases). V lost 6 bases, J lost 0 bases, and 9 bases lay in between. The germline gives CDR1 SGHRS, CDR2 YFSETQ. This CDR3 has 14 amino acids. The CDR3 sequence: CASKEQATNEKLFF. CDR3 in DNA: TGCGCCAGCAAAGAACAGGCAACTAATGAAAAACTGTTTTTT.

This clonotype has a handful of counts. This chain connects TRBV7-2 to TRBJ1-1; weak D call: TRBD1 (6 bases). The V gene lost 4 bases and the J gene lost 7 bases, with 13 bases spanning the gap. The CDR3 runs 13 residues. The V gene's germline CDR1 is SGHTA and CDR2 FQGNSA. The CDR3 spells CASSSQGLSEAFF. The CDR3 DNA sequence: TGTGCCAGCAGCTCACAGGGACTCAGTGAAGCTTTCTTT.

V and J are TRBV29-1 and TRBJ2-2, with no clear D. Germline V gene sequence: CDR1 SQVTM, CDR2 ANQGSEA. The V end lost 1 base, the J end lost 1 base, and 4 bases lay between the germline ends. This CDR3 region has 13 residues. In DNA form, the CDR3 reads TGCAGCGTTGAAGGACTGAACACCGGGGAGCTGTTTTTT. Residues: CSVEGLNTGELFF.

In nucleotides, the CDR3 is TGTGCCAGCAGAGGACAGGGAAACTCTGGAAACACCATATATTTT. Translation: CASRGQGNSGNTIYF. V and J are TRBV12-3 or TRBV12-4 and TRBJ1-3, with TRBD1 matching over 8 bases. The V and J ends lost 6 bases and 0 bases, in that order; junction bases with no gene match: 4. CDR3 length: 15 residues.

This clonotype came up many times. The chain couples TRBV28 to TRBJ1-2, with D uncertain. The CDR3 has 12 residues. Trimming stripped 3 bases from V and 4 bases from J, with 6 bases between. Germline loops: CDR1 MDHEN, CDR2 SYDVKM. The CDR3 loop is CASSLRSYGYTF. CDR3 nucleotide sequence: TGTGCCAGCAGTTTGCGGTCCTATGGCTACACCTTC.

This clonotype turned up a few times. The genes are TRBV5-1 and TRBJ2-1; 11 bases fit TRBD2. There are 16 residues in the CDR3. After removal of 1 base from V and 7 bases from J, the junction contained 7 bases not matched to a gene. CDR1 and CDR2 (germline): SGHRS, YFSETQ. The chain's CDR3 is CASSLWSGTSGNEQFF. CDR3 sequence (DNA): TGCGCCAGCAGCTTGTGGTCCGGGACTAGCGGAAATGAGCAGTTCTTC.

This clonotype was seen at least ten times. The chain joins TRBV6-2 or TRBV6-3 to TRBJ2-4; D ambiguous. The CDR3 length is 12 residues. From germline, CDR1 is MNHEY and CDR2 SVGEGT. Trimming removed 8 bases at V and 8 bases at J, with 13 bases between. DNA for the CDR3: TGTGCCAGCTCGGCTTCAAGGGACATTCAGTACTTC. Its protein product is CASSASRDIQYF.